This T cell receptor beta chain was observed in a study of monozygotic twins with inflammatory bowel disease. TCRdb reanalyzed the 5' RACE reads, giving one entry per CDR3 protein sequence and no DNA. The table gives 300,000 to 350,000 distinct CDR3 sequences; the top ten clones make up approximately 2% of it. The CDR3 runs 12 residues. Germline V CDR1 and CDR2: SGHTA, FQGNSA. Sample: blood. This chain links TRBV7-2 with TRBJ1-1. The source of this sequence is a human donor with ulcerative colitis or Crohn's disease, or a healthy co-twin of an affected twin (not recorded which). CDR3 residues: CASSLGWSLAFF.